This paragraph reports one TCR beta chain. The data derive from a study of blood T cell repertoires in COVID-19. Study summary: PBMCs, B-cell-depleted T cells, or T cells were the source of the cDNA or gDNA that made up the material.

The germline CDR1 and CDR2 sequences are MNHEY and SMNVEV (reference sequence). Between the trimmed V and J ends, which lost 1 base and 8 bases, there was a span of 11 bases. This CDR3 spans 13 amino acids. Per the study methods: Nucleated cell number was recorded as an estimate derived from reference gene primer amplification. Method: immunoSEQ multiplex PCR; TCRdb's copy keeps in-frame clones and lacks some. The V and J calls and the clone size are those of that table, but D and trimming were determined from the DNA. The profile shows about 69,000 clones, 60% to 80% of them singletons. The clonotype was recovered from a man in his fifties or sixties with acute or convalescent COVID-19. Sample: peripheral blood. The chain uses TRBV27 and TRBJ1-1; TRBD1 might be the D (5 bases). CDR3 DNA: TGTGCCAGCAGTTTATGGGTGGGGGGAGAAGCTTTCTTT. Translation gives CASSLWVGGEAFF.